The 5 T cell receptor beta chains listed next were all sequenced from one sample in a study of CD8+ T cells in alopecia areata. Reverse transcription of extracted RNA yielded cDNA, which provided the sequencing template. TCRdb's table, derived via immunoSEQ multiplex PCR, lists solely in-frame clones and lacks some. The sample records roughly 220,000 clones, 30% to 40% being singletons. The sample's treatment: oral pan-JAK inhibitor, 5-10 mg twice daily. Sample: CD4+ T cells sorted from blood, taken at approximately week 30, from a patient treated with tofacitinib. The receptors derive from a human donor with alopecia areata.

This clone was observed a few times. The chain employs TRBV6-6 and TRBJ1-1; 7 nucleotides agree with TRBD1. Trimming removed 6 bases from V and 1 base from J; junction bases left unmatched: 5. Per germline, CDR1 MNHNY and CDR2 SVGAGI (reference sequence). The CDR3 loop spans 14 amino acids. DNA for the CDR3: TGTGCCAGCAGGCCGACAGGGACGAACACTGAAGCTTTCTTT. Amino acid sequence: CASRPTGTNTEAFF.

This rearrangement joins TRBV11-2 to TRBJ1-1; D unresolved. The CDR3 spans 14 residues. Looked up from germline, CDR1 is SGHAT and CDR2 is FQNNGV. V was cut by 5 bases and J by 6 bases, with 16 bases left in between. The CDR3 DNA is TGTGCCAGCAGCCCGCGTGTGGGTCGGGCTGAAGCTTTCTTT. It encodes CASSPRVGRAEAFF.

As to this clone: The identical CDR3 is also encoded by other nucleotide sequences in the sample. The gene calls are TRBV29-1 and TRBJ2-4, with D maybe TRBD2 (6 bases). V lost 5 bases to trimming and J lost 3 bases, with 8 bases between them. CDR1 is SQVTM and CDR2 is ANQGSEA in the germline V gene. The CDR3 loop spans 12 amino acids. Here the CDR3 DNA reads TGCAGCGTTTGGGAGGTCAAAAACATTCAGTACTTC. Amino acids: CSVWEVKNIQYF.

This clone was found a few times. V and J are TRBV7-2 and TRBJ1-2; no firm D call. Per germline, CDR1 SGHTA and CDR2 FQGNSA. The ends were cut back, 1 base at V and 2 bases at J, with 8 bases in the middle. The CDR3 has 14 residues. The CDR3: CASSLGPSNYGYTF. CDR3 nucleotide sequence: TGTGCCAGCAGCTTAGGTCCTTCCAACTATGGCTACACCTTC.

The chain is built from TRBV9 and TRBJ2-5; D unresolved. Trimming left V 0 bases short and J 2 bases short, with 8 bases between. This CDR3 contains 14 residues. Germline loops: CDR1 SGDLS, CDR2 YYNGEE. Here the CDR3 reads CASSVGVNQETQYF. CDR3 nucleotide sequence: TGTGCCAGCAGCGTAGGTGTGAATCAAGAGACCCAGTACTTC.